This TCR beta chain comes out of a study of early T cells in non-severe SARS-CoV-2 infection. This clonotype was seen repeatedly, ten times or more. Trimming left V 9 bases short and J 1 base short, with 22 bases between. CDR1 SGHRS and CDR2 YFSETQ come from the germline V gene. The CDR3 extends over 16 amino acids. TCRdb independently ran MiXCR on the 5' RACE reads; one entry per CDR3 protein. In the table there are 100,000 to 150,000 distinct CDR3 sequences, 15% of which are singletons. The chain is built from TRBV5-1 and TRBJ1-1; tentative D call: TRBD1 (5 bases). This clonotype was sampled from an adult who was a healthcare worker with PCR-confirmed SARS-CoV-2 infection or an uninfected control (not recorded which). The sequenced sample was whole blood. CDR3 loop: CATTPGGAGTNTEAFF. In nucleotides, the CDR3 is TGCGCCACCACCCCGGGAGGCGCGGGGACGAACACTGAAGCTTTCTTT. The full variable domain, its missing parts supplied by reference TRBV5-1 and TRBJ1-1, is KAGVTQTPRYLIKTRGQQVTLSCSPISGHRSVSWYQQTPGQGLQFLFEYFSETQRNKGNFPGRFSGRQFSNSRSEMNVSTLELGDSALYLCATTPGGAGTNTEAFFGQGTRLTVV.